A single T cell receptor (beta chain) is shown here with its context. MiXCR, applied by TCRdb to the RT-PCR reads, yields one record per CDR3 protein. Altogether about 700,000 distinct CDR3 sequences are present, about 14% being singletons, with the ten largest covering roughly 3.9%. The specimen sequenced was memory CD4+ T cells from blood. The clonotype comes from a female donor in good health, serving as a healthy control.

The CDR3 here is CASSPRTGARNQPQHF. The CDR3 DNA sequence: TGTGCCAGCAGCCCTAGGACAGGGGCACGGAATCAGCCCCAGCATTTT. The rearrangement joins TRBV28 to TRBJ1-5; 9 bases match TRBD1. CDR1 is MDHEN and CDR2 is SYDVKM in the germline V gene. V trimming: 6 bases; J trimming: 4 bases; junction bases outside the gene matches: 10. The CDR3 spans 16 residues.